The entry below describes one TCR beta chain. These data originate in a study of blood T cell repertoires in COVID-19. Study-wide background: The United States, Italy and Spain supplied acute and convalescent COVID-19 samples.

Authors' analysis steps: Reference gene primer amplification gave nucleated cell count estimates. Sequencing used immunoSEQ multiplex PCR; TCRdb keeps in-frame clones, though not all of them. The D gene and trimming were derived from the DNA, and the V and J assignments and clone size from that table. The sample consists of fewer than 50,000 clones, 90% of them appearing once. This sequence originates from a human donor in a cohort sampled during active COVID-19. The sequenced material came from peripheral blood.

CDR3 loop: CASSVSGGPSYEQYF. The CDR3 nucleotides read TGTGCCAGCAGCGTTAGCGGGGGTCCTTCCTACGAGCAGTACTTC. This sequence joins TRBV9 and TRBJ2-7; 9 bases match TRBD2. CDR1 and CDR2 (germline): SGDLS, YYNGEE. This CDR3 contains 15 residues. Trimming took 2 bases from V and 1 from J; bases not matched to a gene: 4.